The rows below give T cell receptor beta chains drawn from one sample of a study of shared clonotypes between healthy human individuals. TCRdb keeps only in-frame clones here, not all; method: immunoSEQ multiplex PCR. The sample comprises about 510,000 clones, about 96% of which are singletons, and approximately 0.06% rests with the top ten. Sequencing was performed on naive CD4+ T cells sorted from blood. The receptors shown here come from a woman in her twenties or thirties in good health. Both conserved end residues are part of each CDR3. D genes are given only for firm matches. Clone size is given for some rows only: seen once, a few or many times, or a class if the clone is expanded.

V gene	clone size	D gene	J gene	CDR3 DNA	CDR3 protein
TRBV6-6	-	-	TRBJ2-7	TGTGCCACCACCCGGACAGATACCTACGAGCAGTACTTC	CATTRTDTYEQYF
TRBV5-1	-	-	TRBJ1-1	TGCGCCAGCAGCCTGGTGTCAGTGAACACTGAAGCTTTCTTT	CASSLVSVNTEAFF
TRBV5-1	-	-	TRBJ2-1	TGCGCCAGCAGCATCTACAATGAGCAGTTCTTC	CASSIYNEQFF
TRBV29-1	-	-	TRBJ2-1	TGCAGCGCTGAAGGCTTGGATATCTACAATGAGCAGTTCTTC	CSAEGLDIYNEQFF
TRBV28	-	-	TRBJ2-7	TGTGCCAGCAGGGGGGCGGCTACCTACGAGCAGTACTTC	CASRGAATYEQYF
TRBV7-6	-	-	TRBJ1-2	TGTGCCAGCAGTTCTCGGGGCCAGGATGGCTACACCTTC	CASSSRGQDGYTF
TRBV18	-	-	TRBJ1-1	TGTGCCAGCTCACCCCCGCAGGGTTCGAACACTGAAGCTTTCTTT	CASSPPQGSNTEAFF
TRBV6-5	-	TRBD2	TRBJ2-7	TGTGCCAGCAGCCTTACTAGCGGGAGTCGCGAGCAGTACTTC	CASSLTSGSREQYF
TRBV5-1	-	-	TRBJ1-5	TGCGCCAGCAGCTTGGACGGTAATCAGCCCCAGCATTTT	CASSLDGNQPQHF
TRBV28	once	-	TRBJ1-5	TGTGCCAGCAGTTTGGTTGACGGCAATCAGCCCCAGCATTTT	CASSLVDGNQPQHF
TRBV27	-	TRBD1	TRBJ1-5	TGTGCCAGCAGTCGAAGAGGACAGGGGATCCAGCCCCAGCATTTT	CASSRRGQGIQPQHF
TRBV30	-	TRBD2	TRBJ2-7	TGTGCCTGGTTGGCTAGCGGGAGCTACGAGCAGTACTTC	CAWLASGSYEQYF
TRBV6-5	-	TRBD2	TRBJ2-3	TGTGCCAGCAACGTGGCTAGCGGGTACACAGATACGCAGTATTTT	CASNVASGYTDTQYF
TRBV6-5	-	-	TRBJ2-7	TGTGCCAGCAGTTTCCGAGCTCTCCACGAGCAGTACTTC	CASSFRALHEQYF
TRBV7-9	-	TRBD1	TRBJ1-4	TGTGCCACCCGCGGCCCCCGGAACGGGACAGGGGTGGAAAAACTGTTTTTT	CATRGPRNGTGVEKLFF
TRBV5-8	-	-	TRBJ2-7	TGTGCCAGCACGACAGGAGGGGTCAGGGTCGAGCAGTACTTC	CASTTGGVRVEQYF
TRBV10-2	-	TRBD1	TRBJ2-7	TGCGCCAGCAGTCACCTCGGCGCAGGGGGAGTAAACGAGCAGTACTTC	CASSHLGAGGVNEQYF
TRBV4-1	-	-	TRBJ2-1	TGCGCCAGCAGCCAACAACCGGGACTTGCTTTTGAGCAGTTCTTC	CASSQQPGLAFEQFF
TRBV28	-	-	TRBJ1-4	TGTGCCAGCAGTTTATATCGGGGGGCGTTCGGTGAAAAACTGTTTTTT	CASSLYRGAFGEKLFF
TRBV7-9	-	-	TRBJ2-1	TGTGCCAGCAGCTTAGGACCGCGGGGAGGAGGCAATGAGCAGTTCTTC	CASSLGPRGGGNEQFF
TRBV7-2	-	-	TRBJ2-6	TGTGCCAGCAGACGGAGTGCAGGGGCCAACGTCCTGACTTTC	CASRRSAGANVLTF
TRBV5-1	-	TRBD2	TRBJ2-6	TGCGCCAGCAGCGCGGAGCTTGGACTAGCGGGAGGTAACTCTGGGGCCAACGTCCTGACTTTC	CASSAELGLAGGNSGANVLTF
TRBV6-6	-	TRBD1	TRBJ2-7	TGTGCCAGCAGTTATGACAGGGCCTACGAGCAGTACTTC	CASSYDRAYEQYF